A single sample gave rise to the 5 T cell receptor beta chains below, sequenced in a study of coeliac disease. Using immunoSEQ multiplex PCR, the repertoire was profiled, and TCRdb retains in-frame clones only, with some absent. The sample lists over 900 clones; under 70% were seen once. Sequencing was performed on intraepithelial lymphocytes from the gut. Receptors were obtained from a human donor without celiac disease.

The chain carries TRBV7-9 and TRBJ1-2; TRBD1 might be the D (6 bases). The V end was cut by 5 bases, the J end by 8 bases, with 15 bases between. Germline loops: CDR1 SEHNR, CDR2 FQNEAQ (reference sequence). The CDR3 contains 13 residues. CDR3 in DNA: TGTGCCAGCAGCCTCGAGGGGGGGCAGGGCTACACCTTC. Its translation: CASSLEGGQGYTF.

Turning to this clone: A far bigger clonotype differs at one base, so this is likely a read error. The same CDR3 is also encoded by other DNA sequences in this sample. This chain joins TRBV2 and TRBJ2-7; 7 positions agree with TRBD2. This CDR3 has 15 residues. CDR1 and CDR2 (germline): SNHLY, FYNNEI. As DNA, the CDR3 is TGCGCCAGCAGTACCGGGACTACTAGGACCTACGAGCAGTACTTC. As protein: CASSTGTTRTYEQYF.

The CDR3 loop is CASRNGGRTSGATGTDTQYF. The CDR3 DNA reads as TGTGCCAGTAGGAACGGTGGACGGACTAGCGGGGCCACGGGGACAGATACGCAGTATTTT. The chain is built from TRBV19 and TRBJ2-3; 12 positions agree with TRBD2. The germline V gene encodes CDR1 LNHDA and CDR2 SQIVND (reference sequence). The CDR3 runs to 20 residues. With V trimmed by 6 bases and J by 3 bases, 19 bases remained unmatched.

The rearrangement joins TRBV10-2 to TRBJ2-7; TRBD1 matches at 7 bases. Germline CDR1 and CDR2: WSHSY and SAAADI. J lost 2 bases, V lost 5 bases, and 0 bases had no gene match. This CDR3 comprises 12 residues. CDR3 sequence: CASSQGAYEQYF. The DNA for the CDR3 is TGCGCCAGCAGTCAGGGGGCCTACGAGCAGTACTTC.

The chain couples TRBV4-2 to TRBJ1-6; 7 bases align to TRBD1. Trimming at V came to 3 bases and at J to 9 bases, leaving 14 bases not matched to a gene. Germline values: CDR1 LGHNA, CDR2 YNFKEQ. CDR3 length equals 17 residues. The CDR3 coding sequence is TGTGCCAGCAGCCAGCTAAGTCCGGGACAGACTTTTTCACCCCTCCACTTT. This translates into CASSQLSPGQTFSPLHF.